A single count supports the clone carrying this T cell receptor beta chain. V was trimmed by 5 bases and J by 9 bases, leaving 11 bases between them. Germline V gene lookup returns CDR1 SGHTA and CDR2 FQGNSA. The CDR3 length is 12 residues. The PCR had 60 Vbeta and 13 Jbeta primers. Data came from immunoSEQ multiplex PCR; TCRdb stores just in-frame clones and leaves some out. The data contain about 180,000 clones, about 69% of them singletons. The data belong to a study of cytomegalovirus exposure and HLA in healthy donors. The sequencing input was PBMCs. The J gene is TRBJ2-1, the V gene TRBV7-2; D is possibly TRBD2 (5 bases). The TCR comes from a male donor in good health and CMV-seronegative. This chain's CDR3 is CASSRPAGEQFF. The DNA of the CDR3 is TGTGCCAGCAGCCGACCCGCGGGTGAGCAGTTCTTC.